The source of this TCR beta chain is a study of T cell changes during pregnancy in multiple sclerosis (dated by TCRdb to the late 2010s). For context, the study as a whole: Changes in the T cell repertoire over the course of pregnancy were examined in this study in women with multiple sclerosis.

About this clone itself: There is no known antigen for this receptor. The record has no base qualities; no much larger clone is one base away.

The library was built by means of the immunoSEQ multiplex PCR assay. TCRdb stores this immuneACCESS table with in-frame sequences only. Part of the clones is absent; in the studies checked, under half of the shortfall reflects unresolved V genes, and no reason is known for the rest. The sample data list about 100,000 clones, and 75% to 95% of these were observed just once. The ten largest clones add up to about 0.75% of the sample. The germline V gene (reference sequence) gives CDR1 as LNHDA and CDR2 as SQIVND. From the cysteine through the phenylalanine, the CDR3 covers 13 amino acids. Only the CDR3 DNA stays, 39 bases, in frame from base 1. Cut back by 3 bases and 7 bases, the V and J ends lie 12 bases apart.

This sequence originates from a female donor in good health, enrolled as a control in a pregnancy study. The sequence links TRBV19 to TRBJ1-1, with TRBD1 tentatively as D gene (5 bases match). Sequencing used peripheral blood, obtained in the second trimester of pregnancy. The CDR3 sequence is CASSMIGVNEAFF. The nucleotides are TGTGCCAGTAGTATGATAGGGGTGAATGAAGCTTTCTTT.